This T cell receptor (beta chain) was recovered during a study of T cell responses to AZD1222 COVID-19 vaccine. The germline V gene has CDR1 SQVTM and CDR2 ANQGSEA. The CDR3 spans 12 residues. For this clone: The junction and the germline gene differ at one end; a read error may be behind it.

Using immunoSEQ multiplex PCR, the repertoire was profiled, and TCRdb retains in-frame clones only, with some absent. This table has approximately 150,000 clones, roughly 92% appearing once. The sequencing used peripheral blood, collected on day 0 of AZD1222 vaccination. The receptor comes from an adult in good health. The chain recombines TRBV29-1 with TRBJ1-2; D not certain. In DNA form, the CDR3 reads TGCAGCGTTGAAGGGAGAAACTCTGGCTACACCTTC. It codes for CSVEGRNSGYTF.